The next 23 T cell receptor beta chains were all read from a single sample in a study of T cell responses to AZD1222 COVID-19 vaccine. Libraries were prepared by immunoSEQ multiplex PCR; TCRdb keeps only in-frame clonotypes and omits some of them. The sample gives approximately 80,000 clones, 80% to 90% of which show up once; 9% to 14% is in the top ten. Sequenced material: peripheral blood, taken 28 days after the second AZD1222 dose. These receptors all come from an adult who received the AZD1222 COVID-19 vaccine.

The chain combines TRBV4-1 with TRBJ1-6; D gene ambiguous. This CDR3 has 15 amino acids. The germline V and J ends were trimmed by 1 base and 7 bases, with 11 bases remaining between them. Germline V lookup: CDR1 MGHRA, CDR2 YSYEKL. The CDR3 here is CASSQGLPLNSPLHF. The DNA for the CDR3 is TGCGCCAGCAGCCAAGGTCTCCCGCTGAATTCACCCCTCCACTTT.

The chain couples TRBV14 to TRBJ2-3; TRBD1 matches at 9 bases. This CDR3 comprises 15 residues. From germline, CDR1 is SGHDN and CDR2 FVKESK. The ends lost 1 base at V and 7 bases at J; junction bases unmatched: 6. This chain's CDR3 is CASSQGGTGPNTQYF. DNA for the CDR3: TGTGCCAGCAGCCAAGGCGGGACAGGGCCGAATACGCAGTATTTT.

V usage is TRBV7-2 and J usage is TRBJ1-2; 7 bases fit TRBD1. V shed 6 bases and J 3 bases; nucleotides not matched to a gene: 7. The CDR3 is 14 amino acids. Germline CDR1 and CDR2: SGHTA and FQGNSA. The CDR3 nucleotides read TGTGCCAGCAGGAGGGACAGTAAGGACTATGGCTACACCTTC. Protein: CASRRDSKDYGYTF.

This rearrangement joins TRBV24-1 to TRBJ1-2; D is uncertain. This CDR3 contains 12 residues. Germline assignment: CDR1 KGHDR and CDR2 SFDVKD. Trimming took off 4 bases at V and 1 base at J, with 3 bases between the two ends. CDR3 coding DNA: TGTGCCACCAGTGAAAGTAACTATGGCTACACCTTC. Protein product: CATSESNYGYTF.

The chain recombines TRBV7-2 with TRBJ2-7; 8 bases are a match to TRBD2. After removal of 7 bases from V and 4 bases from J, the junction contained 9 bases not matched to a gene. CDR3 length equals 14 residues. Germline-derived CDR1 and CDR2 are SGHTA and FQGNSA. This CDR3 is CASKRGLESYEQYF. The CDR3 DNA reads TGTGCCAGCAAGCGGGGACTAGAGAGTTACGAGCAGTACTTC.

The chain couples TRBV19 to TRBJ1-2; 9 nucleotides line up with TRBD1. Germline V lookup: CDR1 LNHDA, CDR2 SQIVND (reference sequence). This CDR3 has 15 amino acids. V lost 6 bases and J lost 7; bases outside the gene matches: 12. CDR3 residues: CASRTETGGIFGYTF. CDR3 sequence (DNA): TGTGCCAGTAGGACAGAGACAGGGGGAATATTTGGCTACACCTTC.

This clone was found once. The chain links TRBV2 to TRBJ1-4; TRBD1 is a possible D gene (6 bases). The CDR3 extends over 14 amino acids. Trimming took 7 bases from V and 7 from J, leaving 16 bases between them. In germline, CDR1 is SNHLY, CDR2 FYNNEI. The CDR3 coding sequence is TGTGCCAGCAAATTCGAGACAGGAGGTGAAAAACTGTTTTTT. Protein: CASKFETGGEKLFF.

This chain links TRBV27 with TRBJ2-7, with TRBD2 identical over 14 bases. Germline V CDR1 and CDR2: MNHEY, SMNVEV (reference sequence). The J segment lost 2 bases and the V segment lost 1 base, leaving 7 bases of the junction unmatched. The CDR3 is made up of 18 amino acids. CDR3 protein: CASSLLWGLAGVAYEQYF. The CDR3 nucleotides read TGTGCCAGCAGTTTATTGTGGGGACTAGCGGGAGTGGCCTACGAGCAGTACTTC.

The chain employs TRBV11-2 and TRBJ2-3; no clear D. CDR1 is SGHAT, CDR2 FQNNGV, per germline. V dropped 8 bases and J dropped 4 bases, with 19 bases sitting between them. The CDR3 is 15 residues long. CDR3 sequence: CASSQMGYRADTQYF. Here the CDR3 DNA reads TGTGCCAGCTCCCAAATGGGCTATCGGGCAGATACGCAGTATTTT.

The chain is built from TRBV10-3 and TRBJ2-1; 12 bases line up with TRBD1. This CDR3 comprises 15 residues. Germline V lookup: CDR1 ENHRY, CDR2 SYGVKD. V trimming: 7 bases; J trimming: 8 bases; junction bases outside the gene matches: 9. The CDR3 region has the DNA TGTGCCATCACCGGGACAGGGGGCATTATGGATGAGCAGTTCTTC. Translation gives CAITGTGGIMDEQFF.

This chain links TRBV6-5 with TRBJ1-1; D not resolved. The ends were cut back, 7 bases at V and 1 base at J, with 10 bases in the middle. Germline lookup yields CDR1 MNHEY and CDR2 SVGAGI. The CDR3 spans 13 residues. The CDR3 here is CASTLDQNTEAFF. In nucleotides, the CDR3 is TGTGCCAGCACTTTAGACCAGAACACTGAAGCTTTCTTT.

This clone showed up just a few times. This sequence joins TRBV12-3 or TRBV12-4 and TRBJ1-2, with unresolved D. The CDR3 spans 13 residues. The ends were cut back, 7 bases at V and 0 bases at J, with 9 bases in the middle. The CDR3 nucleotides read TGTGCCAGCACCTCACTTACTAACTATGGCTACACCTTC. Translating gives CASTSLTNYGYTF.

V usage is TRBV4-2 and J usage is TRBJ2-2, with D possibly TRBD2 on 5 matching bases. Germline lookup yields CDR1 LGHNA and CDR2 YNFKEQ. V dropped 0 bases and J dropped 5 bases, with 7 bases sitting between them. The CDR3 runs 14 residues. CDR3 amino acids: CASSQDGETGELFF. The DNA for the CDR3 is TGTGCCAGCAGCCAAGACGGGGAGACCGGGGAGCTGTTTTTT.

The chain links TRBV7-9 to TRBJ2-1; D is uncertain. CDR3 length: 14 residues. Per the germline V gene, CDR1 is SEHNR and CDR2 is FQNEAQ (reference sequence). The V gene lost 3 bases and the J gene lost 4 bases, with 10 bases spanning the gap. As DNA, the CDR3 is TGTGCCAGCAGCTTCCCGGGCCCTTACAATGAGCAGTTCTTC. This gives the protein CASSFPGPYNEQFF.

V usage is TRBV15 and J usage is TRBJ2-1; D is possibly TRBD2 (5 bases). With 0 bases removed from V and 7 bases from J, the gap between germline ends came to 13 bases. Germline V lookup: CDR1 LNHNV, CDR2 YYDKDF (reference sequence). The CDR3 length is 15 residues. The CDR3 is CATSRELASRNEQFF. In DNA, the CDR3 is TGTGCCACCAGCAGAGAATTGGCTAGCCGGAATGAGCAGTTCTTC.

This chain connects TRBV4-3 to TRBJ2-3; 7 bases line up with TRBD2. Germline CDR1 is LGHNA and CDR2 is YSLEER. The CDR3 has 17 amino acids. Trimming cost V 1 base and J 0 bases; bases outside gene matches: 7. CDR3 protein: CASSQAGGGPSTDTQYF. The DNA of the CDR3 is TGCGCCAGCAGCCAAGCGGGGGGTGGACCTAGCACAGATACGCAGTATTTT.

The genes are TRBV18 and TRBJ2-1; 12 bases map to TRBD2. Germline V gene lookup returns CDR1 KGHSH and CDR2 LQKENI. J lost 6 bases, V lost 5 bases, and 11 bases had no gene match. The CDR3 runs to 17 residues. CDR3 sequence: CASSLQPGTSGFNEQFF. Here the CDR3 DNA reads TGTGCCAGCTCATTACAACCCGGGACTAGCGGGTTCAATGAGCAGTTCTTC.

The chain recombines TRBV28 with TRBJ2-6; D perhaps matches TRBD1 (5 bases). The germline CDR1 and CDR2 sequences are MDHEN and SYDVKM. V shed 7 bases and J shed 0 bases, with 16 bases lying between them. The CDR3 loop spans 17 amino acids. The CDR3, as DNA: TGTGCCAGCACCCTCGGGTGGGGCCGCTCTGGGGCCAACGTCCTGACTTTC. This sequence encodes CASTLGWGRSGANVLTF.

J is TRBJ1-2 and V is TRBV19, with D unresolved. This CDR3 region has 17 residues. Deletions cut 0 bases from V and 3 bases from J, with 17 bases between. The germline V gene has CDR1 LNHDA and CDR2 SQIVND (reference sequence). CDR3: CASSIDLRWTEDYGYTF. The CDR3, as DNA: TGTGCCAGTAGTATAGATTTAAGATGGACGGAAGACTATGGCTACACCTTC.

DNA of the CDR3: TGTGCCTCGGCGGCAGGGGGCGAGACCCAGTACTTC. Amino acid sequence: CASAAGGETQYF. This sequence joins TRBV12-3 or TRBV12-4 and TRBJ2-5, with 8 nucleotides matching TRBD1. This CDR3 is 12 amino acids long. Trimming at V came to 11 bases and at J to 5 bases, leaving 7 bases not matched to a gene.

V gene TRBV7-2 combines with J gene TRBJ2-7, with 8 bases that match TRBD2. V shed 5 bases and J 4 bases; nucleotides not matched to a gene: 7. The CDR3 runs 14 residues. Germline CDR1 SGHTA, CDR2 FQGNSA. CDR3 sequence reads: CASSHGGGLYEQYF. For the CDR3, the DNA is TGTGCCAGCAGCCACGGGGGGGGCTTATACGAGCAGTACTTC.

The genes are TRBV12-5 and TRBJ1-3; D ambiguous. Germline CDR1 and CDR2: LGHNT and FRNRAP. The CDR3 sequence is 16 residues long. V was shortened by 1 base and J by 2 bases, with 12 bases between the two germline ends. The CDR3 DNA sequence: TGTGCTAGTGGTTTGGAGGTTCGTTACGCTGGAAACACCATATATTTT. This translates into CASGLEVRYAGNTIYF.

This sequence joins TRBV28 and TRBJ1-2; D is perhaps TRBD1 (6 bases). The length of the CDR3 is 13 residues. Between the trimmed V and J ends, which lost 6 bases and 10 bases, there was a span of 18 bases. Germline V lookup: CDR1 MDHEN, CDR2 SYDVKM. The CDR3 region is CASRPTGPRDYTF. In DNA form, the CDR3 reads TGTGCCAGCAGGCCGACAGGACCCCGAGACTACACCTTC.